This T cell receptor beta chain was retrieved from a study of CD8+ T cells in alopecia areata. RNA extraction and reverse transcription yielded cDNA as sequencing template. Method: immunoSEQ multiplex PCR; TCRdb's copy keeps in-frame clones and lacks some. The sample includes 120,000 or so clones, 47% of them seen just once. V lost 0 bases to trimming and J lost 0 bases, with 6 bases between them. This CDR3 spans 15 amino acids. CDR1 is SQVTM and CDR2 is ANQGSEA in the germline V gene. Study-level findings and limits: Mice showed clearer TCR sharing than patients did, a gap that was possibly HLA-related. It was lesional scalp, especially alopecia totalis/universalis, that showed higher clonality than normal scalp.

As regards this clone: No antigen is known for it.

The specimen was NKG2D-low CD8+ T cells sorted from blood. J is TRBJ2-6 and V is TRBV29-1; D not certain. This sequence was found in a human donor with alopecia areata. CDR3 coding DNA: TGCAGCGTTGAAGAGGGAAGCTCTGGGGCCAACGTCCTGACTTTC. As protein: CSVEEGSSGANVLTF. Combining the CDR3 with reference TRBV29-1 and TRBJ2-6 gives the whole variable domain SAVISQKPSRDICQRGTSLTIQCQVDSQVTMMFWYRQQPGQSLTLIATANQGSEATYESGFVIDKFPISRPNLTFSTLTVSNMSPEDSSIYLCSVEEGSSGANVLTFGAGSRLTVL.